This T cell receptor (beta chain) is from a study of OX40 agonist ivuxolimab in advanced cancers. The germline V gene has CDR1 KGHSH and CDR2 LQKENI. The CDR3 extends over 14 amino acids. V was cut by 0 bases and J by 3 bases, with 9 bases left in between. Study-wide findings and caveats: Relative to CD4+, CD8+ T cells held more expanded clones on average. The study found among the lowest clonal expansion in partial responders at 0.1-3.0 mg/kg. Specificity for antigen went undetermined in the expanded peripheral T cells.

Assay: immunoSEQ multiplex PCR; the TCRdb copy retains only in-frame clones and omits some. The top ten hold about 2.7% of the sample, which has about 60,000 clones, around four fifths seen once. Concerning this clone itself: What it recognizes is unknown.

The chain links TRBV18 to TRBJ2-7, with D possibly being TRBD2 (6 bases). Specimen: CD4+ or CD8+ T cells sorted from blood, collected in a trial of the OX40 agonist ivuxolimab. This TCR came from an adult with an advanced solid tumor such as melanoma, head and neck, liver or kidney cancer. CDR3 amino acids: CASSPPGTDYEQYF. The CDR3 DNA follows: TGTGCCAGCTCACCACCTGGGACTGACTACGAGCAGTACTTC. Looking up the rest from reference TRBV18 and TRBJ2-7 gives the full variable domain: NAGVMQNPRHLVRRRGQEARLRCSPMKGHSHVYWYRQLPEEGLKFMVYLQKENIIDESGMPKERFSAEFPKEGPSILRIQQVVRGDSAAYFCASSPPGTDYEQYFGPGTRLTVT.